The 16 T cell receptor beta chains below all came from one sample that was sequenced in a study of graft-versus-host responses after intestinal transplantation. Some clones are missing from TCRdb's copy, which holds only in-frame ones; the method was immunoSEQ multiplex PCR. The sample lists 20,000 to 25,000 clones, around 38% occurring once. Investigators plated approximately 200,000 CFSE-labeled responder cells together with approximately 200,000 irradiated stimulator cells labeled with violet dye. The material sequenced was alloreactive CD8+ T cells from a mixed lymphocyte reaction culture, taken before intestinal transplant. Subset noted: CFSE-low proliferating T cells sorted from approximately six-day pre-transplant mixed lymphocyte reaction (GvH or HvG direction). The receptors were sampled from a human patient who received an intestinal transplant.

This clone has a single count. The CDR3 loop is CASSAVGGSYEQYF. Written as DNA, the CDR3 is TGTGCCAGCAGCGCCGTCGGCGGTTCCTACGAGCAGTACTTC. This chain links TRBV7-3 with TRBJ2-7, with unresolved D. The CDR3 covers 14 residues. From germline, CDR1 is SGHTA and CDR2 FQGTGA. The V end was cut by 5 bases, the J end by 1 base, with 12 bases between.

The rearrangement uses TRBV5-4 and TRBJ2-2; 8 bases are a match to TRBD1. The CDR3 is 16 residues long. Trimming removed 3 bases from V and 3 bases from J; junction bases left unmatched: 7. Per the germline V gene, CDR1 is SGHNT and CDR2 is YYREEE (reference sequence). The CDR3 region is CASSSGQGVYTGELFF. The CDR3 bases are TGTGCCAGCAGCTCTGGACAGGGCGTCTACACCGGGGAGCTGTTTTTT.

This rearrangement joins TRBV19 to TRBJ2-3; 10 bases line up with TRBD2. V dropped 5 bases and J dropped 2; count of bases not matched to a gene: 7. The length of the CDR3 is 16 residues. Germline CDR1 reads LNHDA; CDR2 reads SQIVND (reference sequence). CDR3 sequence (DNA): TGTGCCAGTAGTCCCGGACTAGCGGCACACACAGATACGCAGTATTTT. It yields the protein CASSPGLAAHTDTQYF.

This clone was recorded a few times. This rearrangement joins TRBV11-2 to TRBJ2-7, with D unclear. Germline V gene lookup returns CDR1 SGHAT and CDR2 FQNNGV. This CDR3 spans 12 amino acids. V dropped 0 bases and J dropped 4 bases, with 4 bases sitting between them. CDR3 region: CASSLDWYEQYF. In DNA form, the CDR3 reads TGTGCCAGCAGCTTAGATTGGTACGAGCAGTACTTC.

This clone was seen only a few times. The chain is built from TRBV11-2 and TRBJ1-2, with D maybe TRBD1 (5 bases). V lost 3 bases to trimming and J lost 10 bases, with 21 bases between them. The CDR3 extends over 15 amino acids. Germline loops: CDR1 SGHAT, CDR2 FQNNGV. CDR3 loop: CASSFTDGPGLDYTF. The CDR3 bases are TGTGCCAGCAGCTTTACCGACGGGCCGGGGCTGGACTACACCTTC.

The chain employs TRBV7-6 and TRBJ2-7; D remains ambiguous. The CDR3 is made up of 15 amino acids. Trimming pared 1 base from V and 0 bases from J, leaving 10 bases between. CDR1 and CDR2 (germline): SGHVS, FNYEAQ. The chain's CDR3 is CASSLGARGSYEQYF. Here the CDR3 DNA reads TGTGCCAGCAGCTTAGGGGCGAGAGGCTCCTACGAGCAGTACTTC.

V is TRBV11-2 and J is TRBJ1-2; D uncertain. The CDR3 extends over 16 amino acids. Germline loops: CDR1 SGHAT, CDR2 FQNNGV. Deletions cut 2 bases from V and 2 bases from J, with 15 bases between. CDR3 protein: CASSLWGAQGNYGYTF. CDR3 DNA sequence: TGTGCCAGCAGCTTATGGGGTGCTCAAGGGAACTATGGCTACACCTTC.

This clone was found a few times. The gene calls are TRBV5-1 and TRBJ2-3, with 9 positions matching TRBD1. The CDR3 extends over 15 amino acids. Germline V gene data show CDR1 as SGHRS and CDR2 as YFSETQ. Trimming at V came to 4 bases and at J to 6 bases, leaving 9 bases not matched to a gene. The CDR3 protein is CASSAGTGLSDTQYF. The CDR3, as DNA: TGCGCCAGCAGCGCCGGGACAGGGCTGTCTGATACGCAGTATTTT. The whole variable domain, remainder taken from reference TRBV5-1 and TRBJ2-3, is KAGVTQTPRYLIKTRGQQVTLSCSPISGHRSVSWYQQTPGQGLQFLFEYFSETQRNKGNFPGRFSGRQFSNSRSEMNVSTLELGDSALYLCASSAGTGLSDTQYFGPGTRLTVL.

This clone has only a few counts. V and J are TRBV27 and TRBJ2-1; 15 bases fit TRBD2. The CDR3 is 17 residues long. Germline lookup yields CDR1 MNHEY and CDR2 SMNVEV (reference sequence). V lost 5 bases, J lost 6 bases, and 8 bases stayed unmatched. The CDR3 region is CASSPWTSGRAGNEQFF. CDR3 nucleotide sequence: TGTGCCAGCAGTCCCTGGACTAGCGGGAGGGCCGGCAATGAGCAGTTCTTC.

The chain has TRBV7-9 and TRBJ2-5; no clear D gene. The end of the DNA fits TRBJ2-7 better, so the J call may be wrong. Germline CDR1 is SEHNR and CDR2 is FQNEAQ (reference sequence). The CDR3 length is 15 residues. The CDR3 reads CASSLASQRNYEQYF. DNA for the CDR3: TGTGCCAGCAGCTTAGCATCTCAGAGAAACTACGAGCAGTACTTC.

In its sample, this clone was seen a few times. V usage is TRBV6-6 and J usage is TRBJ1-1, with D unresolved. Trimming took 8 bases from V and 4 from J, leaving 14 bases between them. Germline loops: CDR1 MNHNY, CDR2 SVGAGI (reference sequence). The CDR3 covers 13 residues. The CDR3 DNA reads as TGTGCCAGCCAGAACCCGATTTTCACTGAAGCTTTCTTT. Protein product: CASQNPIFTEAFF.

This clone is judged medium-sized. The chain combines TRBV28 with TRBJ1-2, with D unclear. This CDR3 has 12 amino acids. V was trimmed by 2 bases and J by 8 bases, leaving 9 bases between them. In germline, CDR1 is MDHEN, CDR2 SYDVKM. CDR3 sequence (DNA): TGTGCCAGCAGTTTAGTAGGGTTCGGCTACACCTTC. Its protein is CASSLVGFGYTF.

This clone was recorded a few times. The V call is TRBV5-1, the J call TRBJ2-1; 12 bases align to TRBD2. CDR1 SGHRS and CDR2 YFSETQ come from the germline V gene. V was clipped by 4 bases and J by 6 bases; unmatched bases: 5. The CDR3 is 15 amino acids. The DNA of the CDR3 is TGCGCCAGCAGCCTGACTAGCGGGAGTGGCAATGAGCAGTTCTTC. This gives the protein CASSLTSGSGNEQFF.

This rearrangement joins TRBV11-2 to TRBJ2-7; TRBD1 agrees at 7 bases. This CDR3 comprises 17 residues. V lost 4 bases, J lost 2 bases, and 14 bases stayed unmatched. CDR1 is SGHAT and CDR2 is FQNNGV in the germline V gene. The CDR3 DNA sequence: TGTGCCAGCAGCTCCCCCCTAACAGGGGCCCTGACCTACGAGCAGTACTTC. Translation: CASSSPLTGALTYEQYF.

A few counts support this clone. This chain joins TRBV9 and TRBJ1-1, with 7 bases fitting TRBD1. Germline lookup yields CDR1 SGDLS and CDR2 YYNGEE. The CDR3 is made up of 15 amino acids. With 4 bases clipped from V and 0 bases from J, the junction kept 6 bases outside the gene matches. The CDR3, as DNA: TGTGCCAGCAGCCGATTCGACAGGGTGAACACTGAAGCTTTCTTT. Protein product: CASSRFDRVNTEAFF. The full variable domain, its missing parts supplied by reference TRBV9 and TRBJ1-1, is DSGVTQTPKHLITATGQRVTLRCSPRSGDLSVYWYQQSLDQGLQFLIQYYNGEERAKGNILERFSAQQFPDLHSELNLSSLELGDSALYFCASSRFDRVNTEAFFGQGTRLTVV.

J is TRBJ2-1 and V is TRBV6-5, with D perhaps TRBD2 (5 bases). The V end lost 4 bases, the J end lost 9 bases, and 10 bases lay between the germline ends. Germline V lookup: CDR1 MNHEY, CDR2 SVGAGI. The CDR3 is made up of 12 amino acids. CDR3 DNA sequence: TGTGCCAGCAGTTTTCGGGGTGGTGAGCAGTTCTTC. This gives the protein CASSFRGGEQFF.